A single sample gave rise to the 21 T cell receptor beta chains below, sequenced in a study of blood T cell repertoires in COVID-19 (dated by TCRdb to 2019 to 2021). Libraries were constructed by the immunoSEQ multiplex PCR assay. TCRdb stores this immuneACCESS table with in-frame sequences only. Part of the clones is absent; in the studies checked, under half of the shortfall reflects unresolved V genes, and no reason is known for the rest. Present in this sample are about 57,000 clones, 75% to 90% of which were seen just once. Under 25% of the sample is in the top ten clones. Input material: peripheral blood. The receptors stem from a woman aged 80 or older with COVID-19, enrolled during active disease.

This clone has just one count. V gene TRBV7-9 combines with J gene TRBJ1-6; a weak D match, TRBD1 (5 bases). This CDR3 is built from 16 residues. V dropped 3 bases and J dropped 5 bases, with 14 bases sitting between them. Germline assignment: CDR1 SEHNR and CDR2 FQNEAQ (reference sequence). In DNA, the CDR3 is TGTGCCAGCAGCTTTTACACTCGGGGGGATAATTCACCCCTCCACTTT. This gives the protein CASSFYTRGDNSPLHF.

The rearrangement uses TRBV3-1 (or the pseudogene TRBV3-2) and TRBJ2-1; 9 nucleotides match TRBD1. The CDR3 length is 15 residues. Trimming cost V 4 bases and J 5 bases; bases outside gene matches: 6. Looked up from germline, CDR1 is LGHDT and CDR2 is YNNKEL (reference sequence). In DNA, the CDR3 is TGTGCCAGCAGCCCGGACAGGGGCTATAACAATGAGCAGTTCTTC. Translating it yields CASSPDRGYNNEQFF.

J is TRBJ1-1 and V is TRBV19, with 8 nucleotides matching TRBD1. This CDR3 is 17 amino acids long. Germline CDR1 LNHDA, CDR2 SQIVND (reference sequence). Trimming at V came to 6 bases and at J to 3 bases, leaving 15 bases not matched to a gene. CDR3 amino acids: CASRTGTGVIRDTEAFF. The CDR3, as DNA: TGTGCCAGTAGGACTGGGACAGGAGTGATAAGGGACACTGAAGCTTTCTTT.

The rearrangement uses TRBV7-9 and TRBJ2-7, with 7 bases fitting TRBD1. V trimming: 1 base; J trimming: 0 bases; junction bases outside the gene matches: 3. The CDR3 is 15 residues long. CDR1 and CDR2 from the germline V gene are SEHNR and FQNEAQ (reference sequence). The CDR3 region is CASSLVPGGSYEQYF. The CDR3 DNA follows: TGTGCCAGCAGCTTAGTCCCAGGGGGCTCCTACGAGCAGTACTTC. Based on the CDR3 plus reference TRBV7-9 and TRBJ2-7, the full variable domain is DTGVSQNPRHKITKRGQNVTFRCDPISEHNRLYWYRQTLGQGPEFLTYFQNEAQLEKSRLLSDRFSAERPKGSFSTLEIQRTEQGDSAMYLCASSLVPGGSYEQYFGPGTRLTVT.

The chain couples TRBV30 to TRBJ1-6; the D is unclear. Germline loops: CDR1 GTSNPN, CDR2 SVGIG (reference sequence). This CDR3 is built from 14 residues. Trimming removed 0 bases at V and 10 bases at J, with 13 bases between. The CDR3 here is CAWSVVAVQSPLHF. The CDR3 bases are TGTGCCTGGAGTGTGGTTGCAGTACAATCACCCCTCCACTTT. Full variable domain (remainder filled in from reference TRBV30 and TRBJ1-6): SQTIHQWPATLVQPVGSPLSLECTVEGTSNPNLYWYRQAAGRGLQLLFYSVGIGQISSEVPQNLSASRPQDRQFILSSKKLLLSDSGFYLCAWSVVAVQSPLHFGNGTRLTVT.

V and J are TRBV7-8 and TRBJ2-7; tentatively, D is TRBD2 (5 bases). CDR1 is SGHVS, CDR2 FQNEAQ, per germline. V gave up 1 base and J gave up 4 bases, with 14 bases separating them. The CDR3 has 15 residues. CDR3 protein: CASSLGSGLTYEQYF. The DNA of the CDR3 is TGTGCCAGCAGCTTAGGTTCAGGACTGACTTACGAGCAGTACTTC.

The genes are TRBV5-6 and TRBJ1-2; 10 bases fit TRBD1. The CDR3 spans 18 residues. The V gene's germline CDR1 is SGHDT and CDR2 YYEEEE. The junction had 9 bases not matched to a gene; V was cut back by 1 base and J by 0 bases. In DNA, the CDR3 is TGTGCCAGCAGCTTGTTCGGGACAGGGGAAGGGACTAACTATGGCTACACCTTC. This encodes CASSLFGTGEGTNYGYTF.

This clone has a single count. The gene calls are TRBV27 and TRBJ2-5; 8 nucleotides match TRBD2. There are 16 residues in the CDR3. Germline V CDR1 and CDR2: MNHEY, SMNVEV (reference sequence). After removal of 4 bases from V and 2 bases from J, the junction contained 9 bases not matched to a gene. CDR3 DNA: TGTGCCAGCAGTTCCCTAGGGACTAGGAAGCAAGAGACCCAGTACTTC. The encoded protein is CASSSLGTRKQETQYF.

The chain uses TRBV5-4 and TRBJ2-2; 8 bases are a match to TRBD1. The CDR3 loop spans 16 amino acids. After removal of 4 bases from V and 3 bases from J, the junction contained 8 bases not matched to a gene. Germline CDR1 and CDR2: SGHNT and YYREEE (reference sequence). The CDR3 DNA sequence: TGTGCCAGCAGCCCAGGACAGGGTTTGGACACCGGGGAGCTGTTTTTT. Its translation: CASSPGQGLDTGELFF.

The chain couples TRBV7-9 to TRBJ1-6; possible D gene TRBD1, 6 bases. The CDR3 extends over 14 amino acids. Germline CDR1 and CDR2: SEHNR and FQNEAQ (reference sequence). The ends were cut back, 4 bases at V and 8 bases at J, with 12 bases in the middle. The CDR3 region is CASSSQGGYSPLHF. CDR3 coding DNA: TGTGCCAGCAGCTCACAGGGTGGGTATTCACCCCTCCACTTT.

This chain uses TRBV19 with TRBJ1-4; TRBD1 agrees at 8 bases. This CDR3 has 18 residues. Germline CDR1 is LNHDA and CDR2 is SQIVND (reference sequence). Trimming removed 8 bases from V and 0 bases from J; junction bases left unmatched: 14. CDR3 sequence reads: CASGIPGGLTATNEKLFF. The CDR3 DNA reads TGTGCCAGTGGAATCCCAGGGGGCCTTACTGCAACTAATGAAAAACTGTTTTTT.

V usage is TRBV15 and J usage is TRBJ1-5, with D possibly TRBD1 on 5 matching bases. The germline CDR1 and CDR2 sequences are LNHNV and YYDKDF (reference sequence). This CDR3 is 16 amino acids long. V was pared by 0 bases and J by 1 base, with 10 bases between. The CDR3: CATSREAGLSNQPQHF. CDR3 coding DNA: TGTGCCACCAGCAGAGAGGCAGGGTTAAGCAATCAGCCCCAGCATTTT.

The CDR3 is CASSSLRDRGWYGYTF. DNA for the CDR3: TGTGCCAGCAGCTCCCTAAGGGACAGGGGTTGGTATGGCTACACCTTC. J is TRBJ1-2 and V is TRBV7-9; 10 bases are shared with TRBD1. The CDR3 runs to 16 residues. Germline CDR1 reads SEHNR; CDR2 reads FQNEAQ (reference sequence). J lost 5 bases, V lost 4 bases, and 10 bases had no gene match.

This clone was detected only a few times. The rearrangement joins TRBV9 to TRBJ1-2; 7 positions match TRBD1. The CDR3 is made up of 13 amino acids. V was clipped by 0 bases and J by 4 bases; unmatched bases: 0. CDR1 is SGDLS, CDR2 YYNGEE, per germline. CDR3 coding DNA: TGTGCCAGCAGCGTAGAGGGGGCCTATGGCTACACCTTC. It codes for CASSVEGAYGYTF.

The V gene is TRBV14, the J gene TRBJ1-1; D gene unclear. Germline V gene lookup returns CDR1 SGHDN and CDR2 FVKESK. The CDR3 contains 13 residues. V lost 2 bases, J lost 1 base, and 5 bases lay in between. CDR3 residues: CASSQSGNTEAFF. The CDR3 region has the DNA TGTGCCAGCAGCCAATCAGGGAACACTGAAGCTTTCTTT. The complete variable domain, with remaining parts taken from reference TRBV14 and TRBJ1-1, reads EAGVTQFPSHSVIEKGQTVTLRCDPISGHDNLYWYRRVMGKEIKFLLHFVKESKQDESGMPNNRFLAERTGGTYSTLKVQPAELEDSGVYFCASSQSGNTEAFFGQGTRLTVV.

The V call is TRBV18, the J call TRBJ1-1; D unresolved. The length of the CDR3 is 14 residues. The V gene's germline CDR1 is KGHSH and CDR2 LQKENI. The V gene lost 6 bases and the J gene lost 2 bases, with 13 bases spanning the gap. Written as DNA, the CDR3 is TGTGCCAGCTCCTTTAAGGAGCAAAACACTGAAGCTTTCTTT. As protein: CASSFKEQNTEAFF. The full variable domain, completed using reference TRBV18 and TRBJ1-1, is NAGVMQNPRHLVRRRGQEARLRCSPMKGHSHVYWYRQLPEEGLKFMVYLQKENIIDESGMPKERFSAEFPKEGPSILRIQQVVRGDSAAYFCASSFKEQNTEAFFGQGTRLTVV.

This chain links TRBV6-5 with TRBJ2-7; D is uncertain. This CDR3 region has 12 residues. V was pared by 6 bases and J by 4 bases, with 10 bases between. CDR1 is MNHEY and CDR2 is SVGAGI in the germline V gene. This CDR3 is CASSSTSYEQYF. DNA for the CDR3: TGTGCCAGCAGCTCAACATCGTACGAGCAGTACTTC.

The V and J genes are TRBV18 and TRBJ2-5, with 7 bases matching TRBD1. CDR1 KGHSH and CDR2 LQKENI come from the germline V gene. The CDR3 is made up of 15 amino acids. The trim removed 5 bases at V and 4 bases at J, leaving 10 bases unmatched. The CDR3 DNA reads TGTGCCAGCTCATTACAGGGGAGAGTAACAGAGACCCAGTACTTC. This codes for CASSLQGRVTETQYF.

The chain couples TRBV2 to TRBJ1-6, with D perhaps TRBD1 (5 bases). Trimming removed 5 bases at V and 7 bases at J, with 15 bases between. CDR1 and CDR2 from the germline V gene are SNHLY and FYNNEI. This CDR3 comprises 15 residues. CDR3 coding DNA: TGTGCCAGCAGTCTAGGCCAGGGAGGGAATTCACCCCTCCACTTT. Residues: CASSLGQGGNSPLHF.

The rearrangement links TRBV5-4 to TRBJ1-1; D is unresolved. Trimming cost V 5 bases and J 4 bases, with 12 bases left between them. CDR1 and CDR2 (germline): SGHNT, YYREEE (reference sequence). This CDR3 has 13 residues. The CDR3 protein is CASSREGFTEAFF. The CDR3 DNA follows: TGTGCCAGCAGTCGAGAGGGATTCACTGAAGCTTTCTTT.

A few counts support this clone. The rearrangement joins TRBV15 to TRBJ1-3; 8 bases map to TRBD1. V lost 4 bases and J lost 8; bases outside the gene matches: 7. The CDR3 extends over 14 amino acids. Germline CDR1 LNHNV, CDR2 YYDKDF (reference sequence). In nucleotides, the CDR3 is TGTGCCACCAGCACTCGACAGGGGCAGGACACCATATATTTT. Its protein product is CATSTRQGQDTIYF.